The 10 T cell receptor beta chains listed next were all sequenced from one sample in a study of T cells after yellow fever vaccination. In TCRdb, the 5' RACE reads were re-called with MiXCR into one record per CDR3 protein. The profile shows a few hundred thousand distinct CDR3 sequences, 9.5% to 13% of them singletons. Sequencing used PBMCs, obtained on the day of the first yellow fever vaccination. These receptors all come from a man aged 18 to 35 who received the YFV17D yellow fever vaccine.

The chain links TRBV7-3 to TRBJ1-2; D is undetermined. Germline V lookup: CDR1 SGHTA, CDR2 FQGTGA. V lost 5 bases to trimming and J lost 8 bases, with 12 bases between them. This CDR3 region has 12 residues. DNA for the CDR3: TGTGCCAGCAGCCCTGGGTCGGGAGGCTACACCTTC. Residues: CASSPGSGGYTF.

The genes are TRBV19 and TRBJ2-7; D might be TRBD1 or TRBD2, each matching 5 bases. CDR3 length: 13 amino acids. The V end lost 4 bases, the J end lost 0 bases, and 7 bases lay between the germline ends. Germline V gene lookup returns CDR1 LNHDA and CDR2 SQIVND (reference sequence). This CDR3 is CASSRDDSYEQYF. The CDR3 DNA follows: TGTGCCAGTAGTAGGGACGACTCCTACGAGCAGTACTTC.

This clonotype appeared many times. V usage is TRBV7-9 and J usage is TRBJ1-1; the match to TRBD1 covers 9 bases. Germline CDR1 reads SEHNR; CDR2 reads FQNEAQ (reference sequence). The CDR3 runs to 15 residues. V trimming: 3 bases; J trimming: 5 bases; junction bases outside the gene matches: 7. The CDR3 here is CASSFLTGGSTEAFF. In DNA form, the CDR3 reads TGTGCCAGCAGCTTTTTGACAGGGGGTTCTACTGAAGCTTTCTTT.

This chain joins TRBV9 and TRBJ1-4, with D unresolved. The CDR3 spans 13 residues. Germline CDR1 is SGDLS and CDR2 is YYNGEE. V lost 1 base and J 0 bases, leaving 1 base between the germline ends. CDR3 in DNA: TGTGCCAGCAGCGTAACAACTAATGAAAAACTGTTTTTT. Amino acids: CASSVTTNEKLFF.

V gene TRBV20-1 combines with J gene TRBJ2-5; D might be TRBD2 (5 bases). Trimming pared 1 base from V and 2 bases from J, leaving 11 bases between. Germline assignment: CDR1 DFQATT and CDR2 SNEGSKA (reference sequence). The CDR3 spans 14 residues. The CDR3 protein is CSARVAGVQETQYF. The CDR3 DNA reads as TGCAGTGCTAGAGTCGCCGGGGTGCAAGAGACCCAGTACTTC.

A few counts support this clonotype. This rearrangement joins TRBV11-2 to TRBJ2-1; 13 bases are shared with TRBD2. Germline-derived CDR1 and CDR2 are SGHAT and FQNNGV. The J segment lost 0 bases and the V segment lost 4 bases, leaving 15 bases of the junction unmatched. The CDR3 consists of 21 residues. CDR3 DNA sequence: TGTGCCAGCAGCTCCCAGGGACAGCGGACTAGCGGGGGTTCCTCCTACAATGAGCAGTTCTTC. Translation gives CASSSQGQRTSGGSSYNEQFF.

This clonotype was observed a handful of times. The V call is TRBV20-1, the J call TRBJ2-3, with 8 bases aligning to TRBD2. The CDR3 has 17 residues. From germline, CDR1 is DFQATT and CDR2 SNEGSKA (reference sequence). V was pared by 0 bases and J by 2 bases, with 10 bases of the junction left unmatched. CDR3: CSARDLKEAGATDTQYF. In DNA form, the CDR3 reads TGCAGTGCTAGAGATCTCAAAGAAGCGGGGGCCACAGATACGCAGTATTTT.

This chain joins TRBV12-3 or TRBV12-4 and TRBJ2-3; either TRBD1 or TRBD2 may fit D (5 bases each). This CDR3 has 13 amino acids. Trimming removed 6 bases from V and 2 bases from J, with 9 bases in between. The CDR3 is CASSWGPTDTQYF. CDR3 bases: TGTGCCAGCAGCTGGGGACCCACAGATACGCAGTATTTT.

This clonotype has a handful of counts. The chain couples TRBV5-1 to TRBJ1-1; 8 positions match TRBD1. The CDR3 has 15 amino acids. Germline V gene data show CDR1 as SGHRS and CDR2 as YFSETQ. Unmatched junction bases numbered 11, after V lost 5 bases and J lost 5 bases. The CDR3 reads CASRHTTGVGTEAFF. Written as DNA, the CDR3 is TGCGCCAGCAGACACACGACAGGGGTGGGTACTGAAGCTTTCTTT.

V usage is TRBV4-3 and J usage is TRBJ2-3; TRBD1 is a possible D gene (5 bases). The V gene's germline CDR1 is LGHNA and CDR2 YSLEER. The germline V and J ends were trimmed by 0 bases and 2 bases, with 9 bases remaining between them. The CDR3 loop spans 15 amino acids. CDR3 sequence reads: CASSQEYRPTDTQYF. CDR3 DNA: TGCGCCAGCAGCCAAGAGTACAGGCCCACAGATACGCAGTATTTT.